This entry features one TCR beta chain sequence. Its antigen is as yet unknown. Trimming shortened V by 4 bases and J by 4 bases, and 13 bases separated the two germline ends. Germline CDR1 SQVTM, CDR2 ANQGSEA. The CDR3 is 13 residues long. The data derive from a study of regulatory T cells in long-lasting Graves disease. Study results and limitations: Persistent patients shared more public clonotypes (2,741) than newly diagnosed patients (around 910).

Time point denoted: persistent/refractory GD, antithyroid drugs over 5 years with positive TRAb. Following extraction of RNA from PBMCs, that RNA was used to make the TCR library. It was American Thyroid Association guidelines that determined Graves' disease diagnosis. Recruitment took place at an endocrinology department in Xi'an, China. To make TCR beta libraries, researchers used iRepertoire HTBI primers and Arm-PCR of CDR3 regions. Original methodology: Sequenced samples collectively carried 60 to 75 TRBV and 14 TRBJ segments. TCRdb called the multiplex PCR reads again in MiXCR, with one record for every CDR3 protein. The V and J calls reflect TCRdb's pipeline rather than the authors' work. The data show about 400,000 distinct CDR3 sequences, more than 20% seen once.

Sequences were derived from peripheral blood mononuclear cells (PBMCs), sampled when the disease was refractory, from a patient treated with antithyroid drugs. The V and J genes are TRBV29-1 and TRBJ2-5; D is unclear. The sequence was collected from a female donor with Graves disease. CDR3 bases: TGCAGCGTTGCCCCTTCTTCCCCAGAGACCCAGTACTTC. The encoded protein is CSVAPSSPETQYF. Full variable domain (missing parts from reference TRBV29-1 and TRBJ2-5): SAVISQKPSRDICQRGTSLTIQCQVDSQVTMMFWYRQQPGQSLTLIATANQGSEATYESGFVIDKFPISRPNLTFSTLTVSNMSPEDSSIYLCSVAPSSPETQYFGPGTRLLVL.